There are many counts of the clone carrying this T cell receptor beta chain. The sample comes from a study of T-cell memory formation after mild COVID-19. Across the study: Among the donors, TCR clusters were largely specific to each donor.

TCRalpha and TCRbeta libraries used 5'RACE with constant-segment primers and UMIs. Each CDR3 protein is one row after TCRdb ran MiXCR on the 5' RACE reads. This repertoire shows about 440,000 distinct CDR3 sequences, roughly 20% found once; its top ten account for around 8%. Trimming took 2 bases from V and 4 from J, leaving 17 bases between them. The germline V gene encodes CDR1 ENHRY and CDR2 SYGVKD. This CDR3 spans 16 amino acids. The sample taken for sequencing was PBMCs or a T cell subset sorted from them (not recorded which). The V gene is TRBV10-3, the J gene TRBJ1-1; tentatively, D is TRBD1 (5 bases). The receptor's source is an adult woman who had mild COVID-19 (a few samples of this study predate the infection). Cell type and time point are not known. The CDR3 nucleotides read TGTGCCATCAGTGAGACCTCCGGGGCCCGGGTCACTGAAGCTTTCTTT. This translates into CAISETSGARVTEAFF.